This is a list of T cell receptor beta chains from one sample in a study of blood T cell repertoires in COVID-19. Produced via immunoSEQ multiplex PCR; TCRdb's table is partial and in-frame only. The sample shows about 33,000 clones, 65% to 90% of them seen only once. The sample consisted of peripheral blood. The receptor source for this set is a man older than 75 with active COVID-19. Both conserved end residues are part of each CDR3. The D gene is left open where the match is weak. Clone sizes are given selectively: once, few, many, or a class where the clone is expanded.

abundance	d_gene	v_gene	j_gene	CDR3nt	CDR3aa
-	TRBD1	TRBV28	TRBJ1-2	TGTGCCAGCAGTTTAGCTGACAGGGCCCCCGCCTACACCTTC	CASSLADRAPAYTF
-	TRBD1	TRBV25-1	TRBJ1-1	TGTGCCAGCAGTGACACGAGGGGGCGGACTGAAGCTTTCTTT	CASSDTRGRTEAFF
-	-	TRBV10-3	TRBJ2-7	TGTGCCATCAGCGCGGGGACAGTTTACTACGAGCAGTACTTC	CAISAGTVYYEQYF
-	TRBD1	TRBV7-2	TRBJ2-7	TGTGCCAGCAGCCTAAATCGCCGGGGACAGGGTAAAGCCTACGAGCAGTACTTC	CASSLNRRGQGKAYEQYF
-	TRBD1	TRBV4-1	TRBJ2-4	TGCGCCAGCAGCCAAGATAGGGACAGGGACATTCAGTACTTC	CASSQDRDRDIQYF
-	TRBD1	TRBV30	TRBJ1-5	TGTGCCTGGAGCCGGACAGGGGCTTTAAGCAATCAGCCCCAGCATTTT	CAWSRTGALSNQPQHF
-	-	TRBV19	TRBJ2-5	TGTGCCAGTAGTATGGCTTTACAAGAGACCCAGTACTTC	CASSMALQETQYF
-	TRBD2	TRBV9	TRBJ2-5	TGTGCCAGCACCCGCGGGGGGGCCCAAGAGACCCAGTACTTC	CASTRGGAQETQYF
-	TRBD2	TRBV11-2	TRBJ2-5	TGTGCCAGCAGCTTAAATAGCGGGGGAGCAGAGACCCAGTACTTC	CASSLNSGGAETQYF
-	-	TRBV25-1	TRBJ1-2	TGTGCCATCCTCCGGGACATAGCTAACTATGGCTACACCTTC	CAILRDIANYGYTF
-	TRBD1	TRBV10-3	TRBJ1-4	TGTGCCACAGGACAGGGTAGAGTTAATGAAAAACTGTTTTTT	CATGQGRVNEKLFF
few	-	TRBV7-3	TRBJ2-7	TGTGCCAGCAGCAACGGGTTCGAGCAGTACTTC	CASSNGFEQYF
-	TRBD1	TRBV20-1	TRBJ1-2	TGCAGTGGGGACAGGGGCTATGGCTACACCTTC	CSGDRGYGYTF
-	TRBD2	TRBV7-9	TRBJ2-1	TGTGCCAGCAGCCCCCAAGGGCGGGGGAACAATGAGCAGTTCTTC	CASSPQGRGNNEQFF
-	TRBD1	TRBV9	TRBJ1-1	TGTGCCAGCAGCAAGACAGGGACTGAAGCTTTCTTT	CASSKTGTEAFF
-	TRBD2	TRBV11-2	TRBJ2-5	TGTGCCAGCAGCTTCATAGCGGGGGGGGAGACCCAGTACTTC	CASSFIAGGETQYF
-	-	TRBV19	TRBJ1-3	TGTGCCAGTAGTATGACAAATGGAAACACCATATATTTT	CASSMTNGNTIYF
-	-	TRBV7-9	TRBJ1-2	TGTGCCAGCAGCTTAGTCGGACATTCTAACTATGGCTACACCTTC	CASSLVGHSNYGYTF
once	-	TRBV27	TRBJ2-3	TGTGCCAGCAGTCGTACAGATACGCAGTATTTT	CASSRTDTQYF
few	TRBD1	TRBV6-5	TRBJ2-7	TGTGCCAGCAGAGACAGGGGGGTAAAAGAGCAGTACTTC	CASRDRGVKEQYF
-	TRBD2	TRBV5-4	TRBJ2-2	TGTGCCAGCAGCAGCATGACTAGCTCCGGGGAGCTGTTTTTT	CASSSMTSSGELFF
-	TRBD2	TRBV7-2	TRBJ2-7	TGTGCCAGCAGCTTGACTAGCGAGTACGAGCAGTACTTC	CASSLTSEYEQYF
once	TRBD2	TRBV2	TRBJ2-7	TGTGCCAGCAGTGACCAGCGGGGGTGGTACGAGCAGTACTTC	CASSDQRGWYEQYF
-	TRBD1	TRBV5-1	TRBJ2-2	TGCGCCAGCAGCACCGGGACAGGGTACTCCGGGGAGCTGTTTTTT	CASSTGTGYSGELFF
-	-	TRBV18	TRBJ2-5	TGTGCCAGCTCCGGTATTAATGGTGGAGAGACCCAGTACTTC	CASSGINGGETQYF
-	-	TRBV5-1	TRBJ2-7	TGCGCCAGCAGCTTGGAGGCGGAGAACTACGAGCAGTACTTC	CASSLEAENYEQYF
-	TRBD1	TRBV25-1	TRBJ2-1	TGTGCCAGCAGTGAACCGGCAGGGGGCTACAATGAGCAGTTCTTC	CASSEPAGGYNEQFF
-	TRBD1	TRBV2	TRBJ1-5	TGTGCCAGCAAGCGTCAGGGGGATCAGCCCCAGCATTTT	CASKRQGDQPQHF
-	-	TRBV28	TRBJ1-2	TGTGCCAGCAGTTCATCGGGAGCCGACTACTATGGCTACACCTTC	CASSSSGADYYGYTF
-	TRBD1	TRBV5-1	TRBJ1-2	TGCGCCAGCAGCTCGACGACAGGGGCGGGGGGCTACACCTTC	CASSSTTGAGGYTF
-	TRBD2	TRBV5-1	TRBJ2-5	TGCGCCAGCAGCTTGGGTCGGGGGGGCCAAGAGACCCAGTACTTC	CASSLGRGGQETQYF
-	-	TRBV12-3/TRBV12-4	TRBJ2-7	TGTGCCAGCAGTTCTAGTGACTACGAGCAGTACTTC	CASSSSDYEQYF
-	TRBD1	TRBV10-3	TRBJ2-7	TGTGCCAGTCAAGGGACAGGGGTGTCCTACGAGCAGTACTTC	CASQGTGVSYEQYF
-	-	TRBV6-1	TRBJ2-3	TGTGCCAGCAGTGAAGGGCACAGGGGAGGAGATACGCAGTATTTT	CASSEGHRGGDTQYF
-	-	TRBV7-3	TRBJ1-1	TGTGCCAGCAGCAATGCGAGGGACACTGAAGCTTTCTTT	CASSNARDTEAFF
-	TRBD1	TRBV18	TRBJ2-2	TGTGCCAGCTCACTACGGACAGGGGGCCCCGGGGAGCTGTTTTTT	CASSLRTGGPGELFF
-	-	TRBV21-1	TRBJ1-1	TGTGCCAGCACCCGAGGTCGGGATTACACTGAAGCTTTCTTT	CASTRGRDYTEAFF
-	-	TRBV28	TRBJ2-2	TGTGCCAGCAGTTTTTTGCGGGACACCGGGGAGCTGTTTTTT	CASSFLRDTGELFF
-	TRBD1	TRBV5-1	TRBJ1-1	TGCGCCAGCAGCCCGGAGACAGGGGAGAACACTGAAGCTTTCTTT	CASSPETGENTEAFF
-	TRBD1	TRBV11-2	TRBJ1-1	TGTGCCAGCAGCTCAAGGTTAGCAGGGGGGCATTGGAACACTGAAGCTTTCTTT	CASSSRLAGGHWNTEAFF
-	TRBD2	TRBV4-2	TRBJ2-3	TGTGCCAGCAGCCAAGTGTCTAGCGGGGGGGTTAGCACAGATACGCAGTATTTT	CASSQVSSGGVSTDTQYF
-	TRBD1	TRBV19	TRBJ1-5	TGTGCCAGCTGTGCGGACAGGTATAGCAATCAGCCCCAGCATTTT	CASCADRYSNQPQHF
-	-	TRBV5-1	TRBJ2-1	TGCGCCAGCAGCTTGGTAGAACCCGGTATAGAGCAGTTCTTC	CASSLVEPGIEQFF
few	TRBD1	TRBV19	TRBJ2-7	TGTGCCAGTAGTAGGGGGACAGCCAACTACGAGCAGTACTTC	CASSRGTANYEQYF
-	-	TRBV19	TRBJ2-7	TGTGCCAGTAGTATTACTACCAGGGACGAGCAGTACTTC	CASSITTRDEQYF
-	TRBD1	TRBV7-6	TRBJ2-7	TGTGCCAGCAGCTCTCACAGGTCCAGGGGGTTTTCCTACGAGCAGTACTTC	CASSSHRSRGFSYEQYF
-	TRBD1	TRBV18	TRBJ2-5	TGTGCCAGCTCACCGTCAGGGGGCGCCGGATCGGAGACCCAGTACTTC	CASSPSGGAGSETQYF
-	-	TRBV2	TRBJ2-1	TGTGCCAGCAGTGAAGCATCTCCGGAGCAGCAGTTCTTC	CASSEASPEQQFF
-	-	TRBV18	TRBJ1-4	TGTGCCAGCTCATTCGGACAGCCAATTAATGAAAAACTGTTTTTT	CASSFGQPINEKLFF
-	-	TRBV28	TRBJ2-7	TGTGCCAGCAGTTTTACGTCAGGGTTTATCTACGAGCAGTACTTC	CASSFTSGFIYEQYF
-	TRBD1	TRBV19	TRBJ1-6	TGTGCCAGTAGTATAGATCCCGACAGGGGTGGCCTTAATTCACCCCTCCACTTT	CASSIDPDRGGLNSPLHF
once	TRBD1	TRBV5-1	TRBJ2-5	TGCGCCAGCAGCTTAAGTCGGCCAGGGGGTAGAGAGACCCAGTACTTC	CASSLSRPGGRETQYF
-	-	TRBV27	TRBJ2-2	TGTGCCAGCAGTGTCTACAGGGACACCGGGGAGCTGTTTTTT	CASSVYRDTGELFF
-	-	TRBV6-5	TRBJ1-1	TGTGCCAGCAGTTACGAGGGTGGCACTGAAGCTTTCTTT	CASSYEGGTEAFF
-	TRBD2	TRBV2	TRBJ2-3	TGTGCCACTAAGGACCCTAGCGGGGACACAGATACGCAGTATTTT	CATKDPSGDTDTQYF
-	-	TRBV5-4	TRBJ2-2	TGTGCCAGCAGCTTAGAGGGTTACACCGGGGAGCTGTTTTTT	CASSLEGYTGELFF
-	TRBD2	TRBV7-2	TRBJ2-3	TGTGCCAGCGAAGATAGGGGTGGTAGCGGGGGGATCGGGGATACGCAGTATTTT	CASEDRGGSGGIGDTQYF
-	TRBD1	TRBV6-2/TRBV6-3	TRBJ2-5	TGTGCCAGCAGTTTCTGGACAGGGGAATTGGCGACCCAGTACTTC	CASSFWTGELATQYF
-	-	TRBV6-5	TRBJ2-1	TGTGCCAGCAGTTACGACGGGGTCAATGAGCAGTTCTTC	CASSYDGVNEQFF
-	TRBD1	TRBV4-1	TRBJ2-1	TGCGCCAGCAGCCGCCTCCCGGGACAGGGGGCTTATGAGCAGTTCTTC	CASSRLPGQGAYEQFF